The 18 T cell receptor beta chains presented below share a single source sample, sequenced in a study of cytomegalovirus exposure and HLA in healthy donors. The study ran its PCR with 60 Vbeta and 13 Jbeta primers. TCRdb keeps only in-frame clones here, not all; method: immunoSEQ multiplex PCR. The data show about 140,000 clones, 79% seen once. The sequencing input was PBMCs. These receptors were collected from a man between 18 and 35 years old in good health and CMV-seronegative.

The genes are TRBV7-9 and TRBJ1-2; D remains ambiguous. Germline V CDR1 and CDR2: SEHNR, FQNEAQ (reference sequence). The CDR3 length is 14 residues. The V end was cut by 2 bases, the J end by 1 base, with 8 bases between. The CDR3 coding sequence is TGTGCCAGCAGCTTAATTACCAGTAACTATGGCTACACCTTC. It encodes CASSLITSNYGYTF.

The chain joins TRBV30 to TRBJ1-1, with D maybe TRBD1 (6 bases). Per the germline V gene, CDR1 is GTSNPN and CDR2 is SVGIG (reference sequence). The CDR3 consists of 16 residues. V lost 4 bases and J 1 base, leaving 19 bases between the germline ends. The CDR3 nucleotides are TGTGCCTGGAAAGCGTTACAGGGTAGGACGAACACTGAAGCTTTCTTT. This translates into CAWKALQGRTNTEAFF.

This clone was detected once. This chain links TRBV6-5 with TRBJ1-5; 9 bases align to TRBD1. In germline, CDR1 is MNHEY, CDR2 SVGAGI. V gave up 4 bases and J gave up 1 base; unmatched junction bases: 5. There are 16 residues in the CDR3. The CDR3 sequence: CASSSSGTGSNQPQHF. Here the CDR3 DNA reads TGTGCCAGCAGTTCCTCCGGGACAGGGAGCAATCAGCCCCAGCATTTT.

CDR3 sequence: CASSSFNYGYTF. CDR3 nucleotide sequence: TGTGCCAGCAGCTCCTTTAACTATGGCTACACCTTC. The rearrangement joins TRBV21-1 to TRBJ1-2. TRBV21-1 is noted as a pseudogene. The CDR3 runs 12 residues.

The V gene is TRBV7-2, the J gene TRBJ2-3; 9 bases fit TRBD1. The trim removed 4 bases at V and 9 bases at J, leaving 8 bases unmatched. This CDR3 is 14 amino acids long. Germline CDR1 is SGHTA and CDR2 is FQGNSA. CDR3 residues: CASSSPGQGTTQYF. The CDR3 DNA reads TGTGCCAGCAGCTCACCGGGACAGGGTACAACGCAGTATTTT.

The chain has TRBV7-8 and TRBJ2-3; D might be TRBD1 (7 bases). The CDR3 covers 17 residues. CDR1 is SGHVS and CDR2 is FQNEAQ in the germline V gene. V was trimmed by 10 bases and J by 4 bases, leaving 27 bases between them. The CDR3 DNA reads TGTGCCACGACACCGGACTACAGGGGATTATCAGCAGATACGCAGTATTTT. Translated: CATTPDYRGLSADTQYF.

This sequence joins TRBV7-2 and TRBJ1-1; no firm D call. CDR1 is SGHTA and CDR2 is FQGNSA in the germline V gene. The CDR3 is 14 amino acids. The V gene lost 2 bases and the J gene lost 3 bases, with 10 bases spanning the gap. Here the CDR3 DNA reads TGTGCCAGCAGCTTAACTGTAACCGACACTGAAGCTTTCTTT. Translation gives CASSLTVTDTEAFF. Supplemented by reference TRBV7-2 and TRBJ1-1, the full variable domain reads GAGVSQSPSNKVTEKGKDVELRCDPISGHTALYWYRQSLGQGLEFLIYFQGNSAPDKSGLPSDRFSAERTGGSVSTLTIQRTQQEDSAVYLCASSLTVTDTEAFFGQGTRLTVV.

This chain uses TRBV5-1 with TRBJ1-1; the D gene is possibly TRBD1 (6 bases). V was trimmed by 0 bases and J by 1 base, leaving 13 bases between them. In germline, CDR1 is SGHRS, CDR2 YFSETQ. The CDR3 has 16 residues. The CDR3 DNA sequence: TGCGCCAGCAGCTTGGTAACGGGACAAGCGAACACTGAAGCTTTCTTT. Its protein product is CASSLVTGQANTEAFF.

This clone was detected once. The chain combines TRBV5-1 with TRBJ1-3; a weak D match, TRBD1 (6 bases). The V and J ends lost 0 bases and 4 bases respectively, with 11 bases between them. The germline gives CDR1 SGHRS, CDR2 YFSETQ. CDR3 size: 15 residues. CDR3 sequence reads: CASSLVPGVGNTIYF. The CDR3 DNA reads TGCGCCAGCAGCTTGGTCCCAGGGGTAGGAAACACCATATATTTT.

V is TRBV7-6 and J is TRBJ2-7, with D maybe TRBD2 (5 bases). Trimming removed 5 bases from V and 0 bases from J, with 11 bases in between. Per germline, CDR1 SGHVS and CDR2 FNYEAQ. The CDR3 is 14 amino acids. CDR3 sequence reads: CASSARESSYEQYF. In DNA form, the CDR3 reads TGTGCCAGCAGCGCGAGGGAGAGCTCCTACGAGCAGTACTTC.

This clone was picked up a small number of times. The chain combines TRBV5-6 with TRBJ1-1, with D perhaps matching TRBD1 (5 bases). The germline V gene encodes CDR1 SGHDT and CDR2 YYEEEE. V was clipped by 0 bases and J by 5 bases, with 11 bases between them. This CDR3 comprises 14 residues. The DNA for the CDR3 is TGTGCCAGCAGCTTGGCAGGGATAGCTACTGAAGCTTTCTTT. Translating it yields CASSLAGIATEAFF.

The rearrangement links TRBV5-6 to TRBJ2-3; D may be TRBD2 (5 bases). Germline V gene lookup returns CDR1 SGHDT and CDR2 YYEEEE. The ends were cut back, 0 bases at V and 3 bases at J, with 11 bases in the middle. The CDR3 contains 15 residues. Here the CDR3 DNA reads TGTGCCAGCAGCTTGGGAGGGATAGGTACAGATACGCAGTATTTT. Translation gives CASSLGGIGTDTQYF. Drawing the rest from reference TRBV5-6 and TRBJ2-3, the complete variable domain is DAGVTQSPTHLIKTRGQQVTLRCSPKSGHDTVSWYQQALGQGPQFIFQYYEEEERQRGNFPDRFSGHQFPNYSSELNVNALLLGDSALYLCASSLGGIGTDTQYFGPGTRLTVL.

This chain links TRBV2 with TRBJ1-3; 10 nucleotides align to TRBD1. Per the germline V gene, CDR1 is SNHLY and CDR2 is FYNNEI. The V segment lost 4 bases and the J segment 7 bases; nucleotides outside the gene matches: 10. The CDR3 runs to 16 residues. DNA of the CDR3: TGTGCCAGCAGTGTCGCTGGGACAGGGGTTCGGAACACCATATATTTT. This sequence encodes CASSVAGTGVRNTIYF.

For the CDR3, the DNA is TGTGCCAGCAGCCGGGGGAAGGAAGGCTACACCTTC. It codes for CASSRGKEGYTF. J is TRBJ1-2 and V is TRBV5-6; weak D call: TRBD1 (5 bases). Trimming shortened V by 4 bases and J by 8 bases, and 12 bases separated the two germline ends. This CDR3 is 12 amino acids long. Per germline, CDR1 SGHDT and CDR2 YYEEEE.

The genes are TRBV18 and TRBJ1-1, with TRBD1 matching over 7 bases. This CDR3 comprises 16 residues. CDR1 and CDR2 (germline): KGHSH, LQKENI. With 6 bases clipped from V and 2 bases from J, the junction kept 12 bases outside the gene matches. CDR3 nucleotides: TGTGCCAGCTCCCCAAGCGAGGGGGCCCGAAACACTGAAGCTTTCTTT. Translated, it gives CASSPSEGARNTEAFF.

This clone was seen just once. DNA of the CDR3: TGTGCCAGCAGTGTTGACACCAGCAGCTCCAATGAGCAGTTCTTC. Its protein is CASSVDTSSSNEQFF. V and J are TRBV6-4 and TRBJ2-1; D ambiguous. V was pared by 4 bases and J by 6 bases, with 16 bases between. The CDR3 is made up of 15 amino acids. In germline, CDR1 is MRHNA, CDR2 SNTAGT.

This clone was seen more than once but under ten times. V is TRBV2 and J is TRBJ2-7; 8 nucleotides agree with TRBD1. The CDR3 loop spans 14 amino acids. From germline, CDR1 is SNHLY and CDR2 FYNNEI. The junction had 6 bases not matched to a gene; V was cut back by 6 bases and J by 2 bases. CDR3 bases: TGTGCCAGCAGCGGGACAGGCTTAACCTACGAGCAGTACTTC. Residues: CASSGTGLTYEQYF. Based on the CDR3 plus reference TRBV2 and TRBJ2-7, the full variable domain is EPEVTQTPSHQVTQMGQEVILRCVPISNHLYFYWYRQILGQKVEFLVSFYNNEISEKSEIFDDQFSVERPDGSNFTLKIRSTKLEDSAMYFCASSGTGLTYEQYFGPGTRLTVT.

J is TRBJ1-4 and V is TRBV27, with 8 bases matching TRBD1. This CDR3 spans 12 amino acids. Germline CDR1 MNHEY, CDR2 SMNVEV (reference sequence). J lost 7 bases, V lost 8 bases, and 3 bases had no gene match. The CDR3, as DNA: TGTGCCAGCGGGACAGGTGGTGAAAAACTGTTTTTT. It specifies CASGTGGEKLFF. Variable domain in full (rest from reference TRBV27 and TRBJ1-4): EAQVTQNPRYLITVTGKKLTVTCSQNMNHEYMSWYRQDPGLGLRQIYYSMNVEVTDKGDVPEGYKVSRKEKRNFPLILESPSPNQTSLYFCASGTGGEKLFFGSGTQLSVL.